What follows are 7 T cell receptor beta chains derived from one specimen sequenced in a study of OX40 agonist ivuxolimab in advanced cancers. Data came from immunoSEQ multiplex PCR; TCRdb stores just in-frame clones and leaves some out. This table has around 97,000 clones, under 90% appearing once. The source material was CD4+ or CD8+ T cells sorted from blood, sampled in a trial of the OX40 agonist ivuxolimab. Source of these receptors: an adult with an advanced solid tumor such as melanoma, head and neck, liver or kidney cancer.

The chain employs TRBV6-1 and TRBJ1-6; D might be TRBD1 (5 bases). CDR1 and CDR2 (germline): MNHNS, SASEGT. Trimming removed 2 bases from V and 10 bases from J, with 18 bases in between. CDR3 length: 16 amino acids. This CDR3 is CASSEYGGRSESPLHF. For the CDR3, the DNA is TGTGCCAGCAGTGAATATGGGGGTAGGTCCGAATCACCCCTCCACTTT.

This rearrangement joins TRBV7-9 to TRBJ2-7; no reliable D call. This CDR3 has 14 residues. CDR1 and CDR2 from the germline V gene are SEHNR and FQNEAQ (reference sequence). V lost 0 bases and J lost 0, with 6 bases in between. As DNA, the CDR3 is TGTGCCAGCAGCTTAGCTGGCAGCTCCTACGAGCAGTACTTC. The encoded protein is CASSLAGSSYEQYF.

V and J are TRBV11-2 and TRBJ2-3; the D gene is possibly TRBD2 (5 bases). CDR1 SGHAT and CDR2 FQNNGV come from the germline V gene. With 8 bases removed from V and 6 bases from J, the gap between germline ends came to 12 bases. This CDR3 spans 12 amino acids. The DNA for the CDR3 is TGTGCCAGCGAGGGTGCCGGGGATACGCAGTATTTT. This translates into CASEGAGDTQYF.

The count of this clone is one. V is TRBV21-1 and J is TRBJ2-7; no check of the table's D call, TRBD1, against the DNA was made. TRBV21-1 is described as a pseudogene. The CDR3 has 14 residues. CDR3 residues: CASPPGQGTYEQYF. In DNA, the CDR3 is TGTGCCAGCCCCCCGGGACAGGGGACCTACGAGCAGTACTTC.

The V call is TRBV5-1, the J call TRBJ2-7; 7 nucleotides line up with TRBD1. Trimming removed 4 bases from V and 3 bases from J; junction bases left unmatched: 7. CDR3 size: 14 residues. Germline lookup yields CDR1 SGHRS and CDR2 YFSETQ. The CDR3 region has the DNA TGCGCCAGCAGCCCCCCGGGACAGTTCTACGAGCAGTACTTC. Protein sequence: CASSPPGQFYEQYF.

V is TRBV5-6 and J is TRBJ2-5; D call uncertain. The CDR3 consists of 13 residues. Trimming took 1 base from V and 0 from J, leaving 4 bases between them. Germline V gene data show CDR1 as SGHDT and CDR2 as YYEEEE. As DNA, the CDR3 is TGTGCCAGCAGCTTGCTGGACCAAGAGACCCAGTACTTC. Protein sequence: CASSLLDQETQYF.

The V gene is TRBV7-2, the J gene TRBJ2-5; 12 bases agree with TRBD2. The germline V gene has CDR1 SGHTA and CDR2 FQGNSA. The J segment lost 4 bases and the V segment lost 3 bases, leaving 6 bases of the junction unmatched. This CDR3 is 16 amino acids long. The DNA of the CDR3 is TGTGCCAGCAGCTTCCAGTCGGGACTAGCGGGAGAGACCCAGTACTTC. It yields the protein CASSFQSGLAGETQYF.